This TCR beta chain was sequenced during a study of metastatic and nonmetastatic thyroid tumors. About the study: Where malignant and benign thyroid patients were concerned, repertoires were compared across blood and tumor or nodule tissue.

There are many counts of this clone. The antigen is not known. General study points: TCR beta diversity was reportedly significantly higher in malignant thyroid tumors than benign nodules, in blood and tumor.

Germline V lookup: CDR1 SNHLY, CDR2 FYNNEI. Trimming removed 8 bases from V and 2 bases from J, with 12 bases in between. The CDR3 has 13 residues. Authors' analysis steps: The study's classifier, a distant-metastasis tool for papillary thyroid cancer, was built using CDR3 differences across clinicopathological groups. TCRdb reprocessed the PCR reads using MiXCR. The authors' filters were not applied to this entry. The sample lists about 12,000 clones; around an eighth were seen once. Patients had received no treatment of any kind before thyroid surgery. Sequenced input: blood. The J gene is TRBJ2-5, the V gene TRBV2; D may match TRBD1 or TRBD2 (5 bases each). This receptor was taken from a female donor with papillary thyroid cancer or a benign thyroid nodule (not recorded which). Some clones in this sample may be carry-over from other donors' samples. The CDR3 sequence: CASGGRKQETQYF. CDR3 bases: TGTGCCAGCGGGGGACGTAAACAAGAGACCCAGTACTTC.